This is a list of T cell receptor beta chains from one sample in a study of graft-versus-host responses after intestinal transplantation. Here immunoSEQ multiplex PCR was the method, and the copy in TCRdb shows in-frame clones only, minus some. Among approximately 63,000 clones listed, 94% were seen once. Antigen specificity for these receptors is unknown. The source material was unstimulated CD4+ T cells sorted from spleen or lymph node cells, sampled before transplant. The receptors derive from a human donor who was the organ donor for an intestinal transplant. The CDR3 runs from the conserved cysteine through the conserved F or W. The D gene is left open where the match is weak. The listing skips clone size in some rows; elsewhere it reads once, few, many or a size class.

size	D	V	J	CDR3	DNA
-	-	TRBV19	TRBJ2-3	CASSLGEGLRQYF	TGTGCCAGTAGTTTGGGGGAAGGGCTTAGGCAGTATTTT
-	-	TRBV7-8	TRBJ2-5	CASSGGLGETQYF	TGTGCCAGCAGCGGGGGGCTCGGAGAGACCCAGTACTTC
-	TRBD1	TRBV6-5	TRBJ2-5	CASSYRGPQETQYF	TGTGCCAGCAGTTACAGGGGGCCCCAAGAGACCCAGTACTTC
-	-	TRBV5-8	TRBJ2-1	CASSLALGGWSYNEQFF	TGTGCCAGCAGTTTAGCCTTAGGGGGTTGGAGCTACAATGAGCAGTTCTTC
-	-	TRBV5-6	TRBJ2-5	CASSYRLETQYF	TGTGCCAGCAGCTACCGTTTAGAGACCCAGTACTTC
-	-	TRBV30	TRBJ2-1	CAWRKGRERPYNEQFF	TGTGCCTGGAGGAAAGGCAGGGAAAGGCCCTACAATGAGCAGTTCTTC
-	-	TRBV5-1	TRBJ2-1	CASSLDRVNEQFF	TGCGCCAGCAGCTTGGACAGGGTAAATGAGCAGTTCTTC
-	-	TRBV7-8	TRBJ2-5	CASSSGLAETQYF	TGTGCCAGCAGCTCGGGACTGGCGGAGACCCAGTACTTC
-	TRBD1	TRBV11-1	TRBJ2-1	CASSSGQGAIAGNEQFF	TGTGCCAGCAGCTCAGGACAGGGGGCGATCGCTGGCAATGAGCAGTTCTTC
-	-	TRBV5-1	TRBJ1-2	CASSLMTGAYGYTF	TGCGCCAGCAGCTTGATGACAGGCGCCTATGGCTACACCTTC
few	-	TRBV18	TRBJ1-5	CASSPLYLDDPRQPQHF	TGTGCCAGCTCACCACTTTATCTCGACGACCCGAGGCAGCCCCAGCATTTT
-	TRBD1	TRBV7-9	TRBJ2-1	CASSLAGTAYNEQFF	TGTGCCAGCAGCTTAGCGGGGACAGCGTACAATGAGCAGTTCTTC
-	-	TRBV15	TRBJ2-7	CATSRDIGPYEQYF	TGTGCCACCAGCAGAGATATTGGGCCCTACGAGCAGTACTTC
-	-	TRBV19	TRBJ1-5	CASSIAGLGQPQHF	TGTGCCAGTAGTATAGCAGGGCTCGGTCAGCCCCAGCATTTT
-	-	TRBV20-1	TRBJ2-5	CSARDRETQYF	TGCAGTGCTAGAGATCGGGAGACCCAGTACTTC
-	TRBD1	TRBV19	TRBJ2-7	CASSTWDRGVYEQYF	TGTGCCAGTAGTACTTGGGACAGGGGAGTCTACGAGCAGTACTTC
-	-	TRBV7-2	TRBJ2-3	CASSLDTQYF	TGTGCCAGCAGCTTAGATACGCAGTATTTT
-	TRBD1	TRBV5-1	TRBJ2-7	CASSAAGTGGYEQYF	TGCGCCAGCAGCGCCGCGGGGACAGGGGGCTACGAGCAGTACTTC
-	-	TRBV9	TRBJ1-1	CASTRGVRDTEAFF	TGTGCCAGCACGAGGGGAGTACGGGACACTGAAGCTTTCTTT
-	TRBD2	TRBV4-3	TRBJ2-7	CASSQDFAAGGKPYEQYF	TGCGCCAGCAGCCAAGATTTTGCGGCGGGGGGGAAGCCCTACGAGCAGTACTTC
-	TRBD2	TRBV7-2	TRBJ2-1	CASSLAGGTSSYNEQFF	TGTGCCAGCAGTCTAGCGGGGGGGACTAGCTCCTACAATGAGCAGTTCTTC
-	-	TRBV6-5	TRBJ2-5	CASSSGHLETQYF	TGTGCCAGCAGCTCGGGACACTTAGAGACCCAGTACTTC
-	-	TRBV12-5	TRBJ1-5	CASAPTGDNQPQHF	TGTGCTAGTGCCCCTACAGGTGACAATCAGCCCCAGCATTTT
-	TRBD1	TRBV6-5	TRBJ1-2	CASSSGQGYGYTF	TGTGCCAGCAGTTCGGGACAGGGCTATGGCTACACCTTC
once	-	TRBV15	TRBJ1-4	CATSRDFGGRGEKLFF	TGTGCCACCAGCAGAGATTTCGGGGGCCGGGGTGAAAAACTGTTTTTT
once	-	TRBV5-6	TRBJ1-2	CASSSTGSGYTF	TGTGCCAGCAGCTCCACAGGGAGCGGCTACACCTTC
-	-	TRBV7-2	TRBJ2-3	CASSSRQTSTDTQYF	TGTGCCAGCAGTTCCAGACAGACTAGCACAGATACGCAGTATTTT
-	TRBD2	TRBV5-4	TRBJ2-7	CASSRGLAGASYEQYF	TGTGCCAGCAGCCGCGGACTAGCGGGGGCCTCCTACGAGCAGTACTTC
once	TRBD2	TRBV27	TRBJ2-5	CASSVLAGAVQETQYF	TGTGCCAGCAGTGTACTAGCGGGGGCCGTACAAGAGACCCAGTACTTC
-	TRBD2	TRBV5-1	TRBJ2-2	CASKTSGGNTGELFF	TGCGCCAGCAAGACTAGCGGGGGCAACACCGGGGAGCTGTTTTTT
-	TRBD1	TRBV5-5	TRBJ1-2	CASSFPGGVMSGYTF	TGTGCCAGCAGCTTCCCAGGGGGCGTCATGAGTGGCTACACCTTC
-	-	TRBV18	TRBJ1-3	CASSPGQFNSGNTIYF	TGTGCCAGCTCACCAGGACAGTTTAACTCTGGAAACACCATATATTTT
few	-	TRBV7-8	TRBJ2-7	CASIERGIGRLLGSYEQYF	TGTGCCAGCATCGAAAGGGGAATAGGGCGCTTATTAGGCTCCTACGAGCAGTACTTC
-	-	TRBV18	TRBJ1-6	CASSHIQGDGSPLHF	TGTGCCAGCTCACATATACAGGGTGACGGTTCACCCCTCCACTTT
-	-	TRBV5-1	TRBJ2-5	CASSLRGQETQYF	TGCGCCAGCAGCTTGCGCGGCCAAGAGACCCAGTACTTC
-	-	TRBV29-1	TRBJ1-2	CSVDSNYGYTF	TGCAGCGTAGACAGCAACTATGGCTACACCTTC
-	-	TRBV11-2	TRBJ1-3	CASSSLSRRNTIYF	TGTGCCAGCAGCTCGTTAAGTCGGAGAAACACCATATATTTT
-	-	TRBV19	TRBJ1-6	CASAPRDGPPLHF	TGTGCCAGTGCACCGAGGGACGGTCCACCCCTCCACTTT
once	-	TRBV7-9	TRBJ2-5	CASSFWAGGGTPETQYF	TGTGCCAGCAGCTTTTGGGCCGGTGGAGGGACTCCAGAGACCCAGTACTTC
-	-	TRBV19	TRBJ1-1	CASTPHTGFEAFF	TGTGCCAGTACACCTCACACAGGGTTCGAAGCTTTCTTT
-	TRBD1	TRBV6-7	TRBJ1-2	CASSYPGTAIWGGYTF	TGTGCCAGCAGTTACCCCGGGACAGCGATATGGGGTGGCTACACCTTC
once	TRBD2	TRBV18	TRBJ2-5	CASSRPGLASETQYF	TGTGCCAGCTCGCGACCGGGACTAGCGTCAGAGACCCAGTACTTC
-	-	TRBV6-5	TRBJ2-7	CASSYSGRAYEQYF	TGTGCCAGCAGTTACTCGGGACGGGCCTACGAGCAGTACTTC
-	-	TRBV7-9	TRBJ2-3	CASSFPLGRKSDTQYF	TGTGCCAGCAGCTTCCCGTTAGGCAGAAAATCAGATACGCAGTATTTT
-	-	TRBV10-3	TRBJ2-1	CAIQDPYNEQFF	TGTGCCATCCAGGATCCCTACAATGAGCAGTTCTTC